These 4 T cell receptor beta chains share one sample of origin, sequenced in a study of shared clonotypes between healthy human individuals. The assay was immunoSEQ multiplex PCR, and TCRdb's table has in-frame clones only and misses some. The repertoire holds about 820,000 clones, with around 92% as singletons. Only CD45RO-negative cells positively selected for CCR7 counted as naive CD8 cells, so terminally differentiated effector memory CD45RA+ cells were excluded. Sequences were obtained from naive CD8+ T cells sorted from blood. These receptors all come from a man aged 25-45 years in good health.

V usage is TRBV19 and J usage is TRBJ2-7; 7 bases match TRBD1. With V trimmed by 4 bases and J by 3 bases, 3 bases remained unmatched. Germline V gives CDR1 LNHDA, CDR2 SQIVND (reference sequence). This CDR3 has 13 residues. The CDR3 region has the DNA TGTGCCAGTAGTAAGGGGGCTGGCTACGAGCAGTACTTC. Translated, it gives CASSKGAGYEQYF.

Note on this clone: The junction shows a germline mismatch at one end, possibly a read error. This chain connects TRBV7-8 to TRBJ1-2; 10 bases are a match to TRBD1. The V gene's germline CDR1 is SGHVS and CDR2 FQNEAQ. CDR3 length: 12 residues. The CDR3, as DNA: TGTGCCAGCAGCCTGGGGCTAGGACAGGGGGCCTTC. It specifies CASSLGLGQGAF.

The chain joins TRBV4-1 to TRBJ2-4, with 9 bases that match TRBD1. The ends lost 6 bases at V and 6 bases at J; junction bases unmatched: 3. Per the germline V gene, CDR1 is MGHRA and CDR2 is YSYEKL. The length of the CDR3 is 13 residues. The CDR3 is CASSTTGGNIQYF. As DNA, the CDR3 is TGCGCCAGCAGTACGACAGGGGGAAACATTCAGTACTTC.

This clone has only a few counts. Germline is not matched at one junction end, which may reflect a read error. V and J are TRBV7-2 and TRBJ1-2, with no clear D. Per germline, CDR1 SGHTA and CDR2 FQGNSA. The CDR3 has 12 residues. CDR3 nucleotide sequence: TGTGCCATCAGCAACGGAAACTATGGCTACACCTTC. Translated: CAISNGNYGYTF. Variable domain in full (rest from reference TRBV7-2 and TRBJ1-2): GAGVSQSPSNKVTEKGKDVELRCDPISGHTALYWYRQSLGQGLEFLIYFQGNSAPDKSGLPSDRFSAERTGGSVSTLTIQRTQQEDSAVYLCAISNGNYGYTFGSGTRLTVV.